This TCR beta chain was sequenced in a study of identical twins. Study observations and caveats: For out-of-frame alpha sequences shared by twins, low generation probability was in excess. For zero-insertion analyses, partial confounding could come from invariant MAIT and iNKT cells.

Every sampled donor was Caucasian and healthy. A universal primer site was added by template switching, and unique molecular identifiers were carried by the cDNA. TCRdb fed the 5' RACE reads into MiXCR, producing one record per CDR3 protein. The data contain a few hundred thousand distinct CDR3 sequences, about 9% of them singletons. Notes on this clonotype: The antigen is undetermined.

The CDR3 contains 13 residues. V shed 3 bases, J shed 8 bases, and the junction held 4 bases outside the gene matches. This sample also appeared in a second study, on yellow fever vaccine responses in identical twins.

V and J are TRBV12-3 or TRBV12-4 and TRBJ1-1; 9 bases agree with TRBD1. The receptor comes from a woman aged 18-29 years in good health. Source material: CD8+ T cells sorted from blood. The CDR3 spells CASSLYRGPEAFF. CDR3 in DNA: TGTGCCAGCAGTTTGTACAGGGGGCCCGAAGCTTTCTTT.